Listed below are T cell receptor beta chains from one sample, sequenced in a study of T cell repertoires in cytomegalovirus infection. TCRdb re-analysed the reads in MiXCR, keeping a single row per CDR3 protein. Found here are around 450,000 distinct CDR3 sequences, about a third of them singletons; the top ten hold 12% to 15%. The specimen sequenced was PBMCs. Receptor source: a human donor in good health (CMV status not recorded). Some clones in this sample may be carry-over from other donors' samples. Each CDR3 is given with its conserved first and last residue. D genes are given only for firm matches. Size is omitted from some rows. Given values are once, few, many or a class for expanded clones.

j_call clone_size v_call d_call cdr3_nt cdr3_aa
TRBJ2-7 few TRBV7-6 NA TGTGCCAGCAGCTCGCCAGGGGCCGCCGCCGCCGAGCAGTACTTC CASSSPGAAAAEQYF
TRBJ1-2 NA TRBV2 TRBD1 TGTGCCAGCAGACTGCCCGGACAGGGCTATGGCTACACCTTC CASRLPGQGYGYTF
TRBJ1-5 many TRBV7-2 NA TGTGCCAGCAGCTCATACCGGGACGAACAGCCCCAGCATTTT CASSSYRDEQPQHF
TRBJ1-4 once TRBV29-1 NA TGCAGCGCTATTGGGCCTAATGAAAAACTGTTTTTT CSAIGPNEKLFF
TRBJ2-6 NA TRBV5-6 TRBD2 TGTGCCAGCAGCTTGATGGGGGGGGGTGGGTCTGGGGCCAACGTCCTGACTTTC CASSLMGGGGSGANVLTF
TRBJ1-4 NA TRBV5-6 NA TGTGCCAGCAGCTTGGCACAGGGAAGTAATGAAAAACTGTTTTTT CASSLAQGSNEKLFF
TRBJ1-5 NA TRBV12-3/TRBV12-4 TRBD1 TGTGCCAGCATAGGGACAGGGCGGAACAATCAGCCCCAGCATTTT CASIGTGRNNQPQHF
TRBJ1-5 NA TRBV11-2 NA TGTGCCAGCAGCCCCACCGGGACATTTAATCAGCCCCAGCATTTT CASSPTGTFNQPQHF
TRBJ2-2 NA TRBV6-1 NA TGTGCCAGCAGTGATTCAGTCCTTACCGGGGAGCTGTTTTTT CASSDSVLTGELFF
TRBJ2-3 many TRBV7-8 TRBD2 TGTGCCAGCAAGACTAGCGGGGGTCGCACAGATACGCAGTATTTT CASKTSGGRTDTQYF
TRBJ2-1 NA TRBV28 NA TGTGCCAGCAGTGTGGGACCTGGGGCCTCCCGGGGCAATGAGCAGTTCTTC CASSVGPGASRGNEQFF
TRBJ1-1 few TRBV19 TRBD1 TGTGCCAGTAGTGTGCCCGGGACAGTCACTGAAGCTTTCTTT CASSVPGTVTEAFF
TRBJ1-1 NA TRBV6-1 TRBD1 TGTGCCAGCAGTGAGTGGGACAGGGGAACCGGTCCCCCTGAAGATTTCTTT CASSEWDRGTGPPEDFF
TRBJ2-7 NA TRBV20-1 TRBD2 TGCAGTGCAACGACTAGCGGGATATACGAGCAGTACTTC CSATTSGIYEQYF
TRBJ1-2 few TRBV30 NA TGTGCCTGGAGGGCCCAACTACTTTATGGCTACACCTTC CAWRAQLLYGYTF
TRBJ2-1 NA TRBV19 NA TGTGCCAGTAGTATAAGGTTCTACAATGAGCAGTTCTTC CASSIRFYNEQFF
TRBJ2-7 NA TRBV6-5 NA TGTGCCAGCAGTTACGACAGTTTTTCCACGTACGAGCAGTACTTC CASSYDSFSTYEQYF
TRBJ1-6 few TRBV11-2 NA TGTGCCAGCAGCTACGGGGTTCATTCACCCCTCCACTTT CASSYGVHSPLHF
TRBJ2-1 many TRBV7-2 NA TGTGCCAGCAGCCCCCTCGCGGGGCCATCAGAGCAGTTCTTC CASSPLAGPSEQFF
TRBJ2-7 NA TRBV20-1 NA TGCAGTGCTAGAGATAGGTTTCTCACGCCGGAGCGGAGGACCTACGAGCAGTACTTC CSARDRFLTPERRTYEQYF
TRBJ1-1 NA TRBV29-1 NA TGCAGCGTTGATTCACTCGGACTGAACACTGAAGCTTTCTTT CSVDSLGLNTEAFF
TRBJ2-1 many TRBV6-1 NA TGTGCCAGCAGTGAAGTGTCGACGGTCCCCTACAATGAGCAGTTCTTC CASSEVSTVPYNEQFF
TRBJ1-1 NA TRBV7-3 NA TGTGCCAGCAGCCTGACAGTGAACACTGAATCTTTCTTT CASSLTVNTESFF
TRBJ1-1 NA TRBV6-5 NA TGTGCCAGCAGTGAATGGGGGGCGGGGGACACTGAAGCTTTCTTT CASSEWGAGDTEAFF
TRBJ1-1 NA TRBV12-3/TRBV12-4 TRBD1 TGTGCCAGCAGCTTCCCCCCGGACAGGGGCGCTGAAGCTTTCTTT CASSFPPDRGAEAFF
TRBJ2-2 NA TRBV7-2 TRBD1 TGTGCCAGCAGCTATGACAGGGTGAAGGCCGGGGAGCTGTTTTTT CASSYDRVKAGELFF
TRBJ1-5 few TRBV2 NA TGTGCCAGCAGTGACCAGGGTATGGGCAATCAGCCCCAGCATTTT CASSDQGMGNQPQHF
TRBJ1-5 once TRBV20-1 NA TGCAGTGCTACAGGACAGATCTATAGCAATCAGCCCCAGCATTTT CSATGQIYSNQPQHF
TRBJ2-1 NA TRBV12-3/TRBV12-4 TRBD2 TGTGCCAGCATCACTAGCGGGGACTCCTACAATGAGCAGTTCTTC CASITSGDSYNEQFF
TRBJ2-1 NA TRBV2 NA TGTGCCAGCAGTGACGAAATATACAATGAGCAGTTCTTC CASSDEIYNEQFF
TRBJ2-7 few TRBV4-3 NA TGCGCCAGCAGCCAAGTGCCGAAGGTGGGTGAGCAGTACTTC CASSQVPKVGEQYF
TRBJ1-1 once TRBV6-2/TRBV6-3 NA TGTGCCAGCAGGACACAGGATGAAGCTTTCTTT CASRTQDEAFF
TRBJ2-6 many TRBV7-2 NA TGTGCCAGCAGCTTGCGTGGGGGCTCCGGGGCCAACGTCCTGACTTTC CASSLRGGSGANVLTF
TRBJ1-4 NA TRBV10-2 NA TGCGCCAGCAGTCCGACAGGTCAAGGGGAAAAACTGTTTTTT CASSPTGQGEKLFF
TRBJ2-2 few TRBV7-9 NA TGTGCCAGCAGCTTCGAGAGCCCCATGAACACCGGGGAGCTGTTTTTT CASSFESPMNTGELFF
TRBJ2-2 many TRBV7-9 NA TGTGCCAGCATTGGTGACAGATCGAACACCGGGGAGCTGTTTTTT CASIGDRSNTGELFF
TRBJ1-1 NA TRBV20-1 NA TGCAGTGCCAGACAGAGAGTGGGGCACACTGAAGCTTTCTTT CSARQRVGHTEAFF
TRBJ1-1 NA TRBV4-1 NA TGCGCCAGCAGCCAAGAGCCCCAGGGTTACACTGAAGCTTTCTTT CASSQEPQGYTEAFF
TRBJ2-3 NA TRBV7-9 TRBD1 TGTGCCAGCAGCTCTCCGGGACAGGGGATGAGGAATACGCAGTATTTT CASSSPGQGMRNTQYF
TRBJ1-1 once TRBV20-1 NA TGCAGTGCTAGACGGGGACATCTGAACACTGAAGCTTTCTTT CSARRGHLNTEAFF
TRBJ1-6 few TRBV19 TRBD1 TGTGCCAGTAAAACGGACAGGACCAATTCACCCCTCCACTTT CASKTDRTNSPLHF
TRBJ2-3 NA TRBV20-1 NA TGCAGTGCTAGGGGTACTGGGGGGGCCACAGATACGCAGTATTTT CSARGTGGATDTQYF
TRBJ2-1 few TRBV6-5 NA TGTGCCAGCAGTTACGGAGGGGCTATTCGGGCCGATGAGCAGTTCTTC CASSYGGAIRADEQFF
TRBJ2-2 once TRBV7-2 NA TGTGCCAGCAGCTTAACCGGGGCGCTGTTTTTT CASSLTGALFF
TRBJ1-3 many TRBV28 TRBD1 TGTGCCAGCAGTGAGGGACAGGCCCTCTCTGGAAACACCATATATTTT CASSEGQALSGNTIYF
TRBJ2-1 NA TRBV20-1 NA TGCAGTGCTAGAAACCACGGCTTCAATGAGCAGTTCTTC CSARNHGFNEQFF
TRBJ2-5 NA TRBV11-3 NA TGTGCCAGCAGTCTCGGGCCCCCTGAGACCCAGTACTTC CASSLGPPETQYF